These 9 T cell receptor beta chains originate from one sample sequenced in a study of patients and donors after allogeneic stem cell transplantation. MiXCR, applied by TCRdb to the RT-PCR reads, yields one record per CDR3 protein. The sample has roughly 880,000 distinct CDR3 sequences; over 15% are singletons. Sequencing input: blood, either unsorted or a sorted T cell fraction (not recorded which). The source of these receptors is a human donor who was either an allogeneic HSCT recipient or a stem cell or donor lymphocyte infusion donor (not recorded which). It is not recorded whose cells these are; they may come from a transplant donor.

This chain uses TRBV20-1 with TRBJ1-2; possible D gene TRBD1, 5 bases. The V gene lost 6 bases and the J gene lost 1 base, with 15 bases spanning the gap. Germline-derived CDR1 and CDR2 are DFQATT and SNEGSKA (reference sequence). The CDR3 has 14 residues. The CDR3: CSAPMRGGNYGYTF. The CDR3 nucleotides are TGCAGTGCCCCAATGAGGGGCGGTAACTATGGCTACACCTTC.

This sequence joins TRBV3-1 and TRBJ2-7; D remains unclear. The germline V gene has CDR1 LGHDT and CDR2 YNNKEL (reference sequence). The CDR3 has 13 residues. Trimming cost V 2 bases and J 5 bases, with 10 bases left between them. The CDR3 DNA sequence: TGTGCCAGCAGCCAATACGACCTCAACGAGCAGTACTTC. Translation gives CASSQYDLNEQYF.

The J gene is TRBJ2-3, the V gene TRBV6-5, with 9 bases aligning to TRBD2. This CDR3 is 16 amino acids long. Germline-derived CDR1 and CDR2 are MNHEY and SVGAGI. The V segment lost 4 bases and the J segment 4 bases; nucleotides outside the gene matches: 9. The CDR3, as DNA: TGTGCCAGCAGTTCTCCCCGCGGGGGGGGGGCAGATACGCAGTATTTT. Protein: CASSSPRGGGADTQYF.

CDR3 sequence reads: CASSQDRKKAGGSSGANVLTF. CDR3 DNA sequence: TGTGCCAGCAGCCAAGATCGGAAGAAGGCGGGAGGTTCCTCTGGGGCCAACGTCCTGACTTTC. V gene TRBV4-2 combines with J gene TRBJ2-6, with 8 bases lining up with TRBD2. The CDR3 contains 21 residues. Germline assignment: CDR1 LGHNA and CDR2 YNFKEQ. The J segment lost 0 bases and the V segment lost 0 bases, leaving 13 bases of the junction unmatched.

This clonotype was counted ten times or more. The rearrangement joins TRBV12-3 or TRBV12-4 to TRBJ2-1; D remains unclear. V was pared by 3 bases and J by 4 bases, with 7 bases between. The CDR3 contains 13 residues. The CDR3 loop is CASSLREYNEQFF. The CDR3 DNA reads as TGTGCCAGCAGTTTGAGAGAATACAATGAGCAGTTCTTC.

This clonotype was counted between two and nine times. V usage is TRBV20-1 and J usage is TRBJ1-1; TRBD1 is a possible D gene (5 bases). This CDR3 contains 12 residues. Per the germline V gene, CDR1 is DFQATT and CDR2 is SNEGSKA (reference sequence). The germline V and J ends were trimmed by 3 bases and 7 bases, with 12 bases remaining between them. The CDR3 DNA is TGCAGTGCTAGGGGACGAGGGATTGAAGCTTTCTTT. It specifies CSARGRGIEAFF.

This clonotype occurred a few times. In DNA form, the CDR3 reads TGTGCCAGCAGCCAAGGAGATCACTCTGGGGGAGAGACCCAGTACTTC. It yields the protein CASSQGDHSGGETQYF. V gene TRBV3-1 combines with J gene TRBJ2-5, with D perhaps TRBD1 or TRBD2 (5 bases each). The CDR3 is made up of 16 amino acids. Germline loops: CDR1 LGHDT, CDR2 YNNKEL (reference sequence). Trimming removed 1 base from V and 4 bases from J, with 16 bases in between.

The rearrangement joins TRBV7-6 to TRBJ2-7; 12 bases match TRBD2. Germline CDR1 reads SGHVS; CDR2 reads FNYEAQ. Trimming took 5 bases from V and 5 from J; bases not matched to a gene: 7. The CDR3 has 15 amino acids. CDR3 protein: CASSPTSGSHDEQYF. As DNA, the CDR3 is TGTGCCAGCAGCCCGACTAGCGGGAGTCACGACGAGCAGTACTTC.

This clonotype was detected ten times or more. J is TRBJ2-7 and V is TRBV6-5; 8 positions agree with TRBD1. V shed 6 bases and J 3 bases; nucleotides not matched to a gene: 4. From germline, CDR1 is MNHEY and CDR2 SVGAGI. CDR3 length equals 13 residues. The CDR3 spells CASSYTGGYEQYF. The CDR3 region has the DNA TGTGCCAGCAGCTATACAGGGGGCTACGAGCAGTACTTC.